These 29 T cell receptor beta chains share one sample of origin, sequenced in a study of T cells in localized non-small cell lung cancer. Here immunoSEQ multiplex PCR was the method, and the copy in TCRdb shows in-frame clones only, minus some. The data show approximately 21,000 clones, approximately 90% seen once. The sample consisted of peripheral blood, taken before any cancer treatment. The receptors stem from a woman aged 40 to 75 with stage I lung adenocarcinoma.

The chain carries TRBV5-5 and TRBJ2-7; D possibly matches TRBD1 or TRBD2 (5 bases each). The CDR3 sequence is 15 residues long. Trimming shortened V by 3 bases and J by 6 bases, and 19 bases separated the two germline ends. Germline CDR1 reads SGHKS; CDR2 reads YYEKEE (reference sequence). CDR3 sequence reads: CASSSVLSWGSEQYF. The CDR3 region has the DNA TGTGCCAGCAGCTCGGTACTGAGCTGGGGGAGCGAGCAGTACTTC.

This sequence joins TRBV6-5 and TRBJ2-2; weak D call: TRBD1 (6 bases). Trimming took 5 bases from V and 7 from J, leaving 14 bases between them. The length of the CDR3 is 14 residues. Per the germline V gene, CDR1 is MNHEY and CDR2 is SVGAGI. CDR3 region: CASSTGLVGGELFF. DNA of the CDR3: TGTGCCAGCAGTACAGGGTTGGTAGGCGGGGAGCTGTTTTTT.

The rearrangement links TRBV19 to TRBJ2-2, with TRBD1 matching 10 bases. Germline values: CDR1 LNHDA, CDR2 SQIVND (reference sequence). V lost 5 bases, J lost 6 bases, and 6 bases stayed unmatched. The CDR3 contains 15 residues. As DNA, the CDR3 is TGTGCCAGTAGTTCGGGACAGGGGAAGTCCGGGGAGCTGTTTTTT. Its translation is CASSSGQGKSGELFF.

In DNA, the CDR3 is TGTGCCAGCAGTGCTAAGGGAGGACAGCCCCAGCATTTT. Its protein is CASSAKGGQPQHF. This chain connects TRBV6-1 to TRBJ1-5; no firm D call. Trimming removed 4 bases from V and 7 bases from J, with 11 bases in between. Per the germline V gene, CDR1 is MNHNS and CDR2 is SASEGT. The CDR3 is 13 amino acids.

The sample holds a few counts of this clone. The V and J genes are TRBV5-1 and TRBJ1-4; tentatively, D is TRBD1 (5 bases). V lost 4 bases, J lost 5 bases, and 15 bases lay in between. Germline-derived CDR1 and CDR2 are SGHRS and YFSETQ. The CDR3 runs 15 residues. This CDR3 is CASSPSGATNEKLFF. CDR3 sequence (DNA): TGCGCCAGCAGCCCCTCCGGGGCCACAAATGAAAAACTGTTTTTT. Variable domain in full (rest from reference TRBV5-1 and TRBJ1-4): KAGVTQTPRYLIKTRGQQVTLSCSPISGHRSVSWYQQTPGQGLQFLFEYFSETQRNKGNFPGRFSGRQFSNSRSEMNVSTLELGDSALYLCASSPSGATNEKLFFGSGTQLSVL.

J is TRBJ2-1 and V is TRBV25-1; TRBD2 agrees at 10 bases. The CDR3 has 15 amino acids. J was trimmed by 8 bases and V by 3 bases; bases with no gene match: 7. The germline gives CDR1 MGHDK, CDR2 SYGVNS. CDR3 sequence: CASSEASGSIDEQFF. CDR3 nucleotide sequence: TGTGCCAGCAGTGAGGCTAGCGGGAGTATCGATGAGCAGTTCTTC.

The chain uses TRBV6-6 and TRBJ2-7; tentative D call: TRBD2 (6 bases). V was trimmed by 2 bases and J by 0 bases, leaving 14 bases between them. This CDR3 is built from 16 residues. Germline CDR1 and CDR2: MNHNY and SVGAGI (reference sequence). Here the CDR3 reads CASSYLSASDSYEQYF. The CDR3 DNA is TGTGCCAGCAGTTACCTAAGCGCTAGCGACTCCTACGAGCAGTACTTC.

The chain employs TRBV7-9 and TRBJ2-5; D may be TRBD1 or TRBD2 (5 bases each). The CDR3 sequence is 16 residues long. Germline V gene data show CDR1 as SEHNR and CDR2 as FQNEAQ (reference sequence). Trimming took off 7 bases at V and 4 bases at J, with 22 bases between the two ends. The CDR3 DNA reads as TGTGCCAGCACGACCGTTGCATGGGGGACGGGAGAGACCCAGTACTTC. As protein: CASTTVAWGTGETQYF.

The gene calls are TRBV19 and TRBJ2-1; the D is unclear. The V gene's germline CDR1 is LNHDA and CDR2 SQIVND (reference sequence). CDR3 length: 13 amino acids. Here the CDR3 reads CATTLSSYNEQFF. The CDR3 nucleotides read TGTGCTACGACCTTGAGCTCCTACAATGAGCAGTTCTTC.

The chain has TRBV2 and TRBJ1-5; no definite D call. The germline V gene encodes CDR1 SNHLY and CDR2 FYNNEI. The CDR3 has 15 residues. V was pared by 5 bases and J by 3 bases, with 14 bases between. This CDR3 is CASSPGPSDNQPQHF. For the CDR3, the DNA is TGTGCCAGCAGTCCAGGTCCCTCCGACAATCAGCCCCAGCATTTT.

The chain recombines TRBV5-6 with TRBJ2-1; D may be TRBD2 (7 bases). V was shortened by 3 bases and J by 3 bases, with 13 bases between the two germline ends. Germline V lookup: CDR1 SGHDT, CDR2 YYEEEE. The CDR3 is made up of 15 amino acids. Written as DNA, the CDR3 is TGTGCCAGCAGCTACGGACTAGGGGGCTACAATGAGCAGTTCTTC. As protein: CASSYGLGGYNEQFF.

The gene calls are TRBV7-2 and TRBJ1-2, with 7 nucleotides matching TRBD1. The germline CDR1 and CDR2 sequences are SGHTA and FQGNSA. V shed 1 base and J 6 bases; nucleotides not matched to a gene: 11. This CDR3 region has 16 residues. CDR3 sequence (DNA): TGTGCCAGCAGCTTAGGGACAGGAGCGGCGGAGAATGGCTACACCTTC. Translated: CASSLGTGAAENGYTF. Together with reference TRBV7-2 and TRBJ1-2, the CDR3 gives the full variable domain: GAGVSQSPSNKVTEKGKDVELRCDPISGHTALYWYRQSLGQGLEFLIYFQGNSAPDKSGLPSDRFSAERTGGSVSTLTIQRTQQEDSAVYLCASSLGTGAAENGYTFGSGTRLTVV.

This rearrangement joins TRBV28 to TRBJ1-4, with D possibly matching TRBD1 (6 bases). Trimming stripped 6 bases from V and 8 bases from J, with 19 bases between. Germline V CDR1 and CDR2: MDHEN, SYDVKM. CDR3 length: 15 residues. Here the CDR3 reads CASRVGQRGWEKLFF. CDR3 sequence (DNA): TGTGCCAGCAGGGTCGGACAGCGGGGTTGGGAAAAACTGTTTTTT.

The chain links TRBV28 to TRBJ2-1; TRBD2 agrees at 10 bases. The CDR3 length is 15 residues. V shed 5 bases, J shed 5 bases, and the junction held 6 bases outside the gene matches. CDR1 is MDHEN, CDR2 SYDVKM, per germline. The CDR3 region has the DNA TGTGCCAGCAGTCGGACTAGCGGTTTTAACAATGAGCAGTTCTTC. Protein sequence: CASSRTSGFNNEQFF.

V usage is TRBV7-2 and J usage is TRBJ2-1; 12 positions agree with TRBD2. V lost 2 bases and J lost 8; bases outside the gene matches: 10. CDR3 size: 17 residues. Germline CDR1 SGHTA, CDR2 FQGNSA. The CDR3 DNA sequence: TGTGCCAGCAGCTTAACTTTTTCACTAGCGGGAGGAGATGAGCAGTTCTTC. It translates to CASSLTFSLAGGDEQFF.

CDR3 sequence: CASSYSGTATDTQYF. The DNA for the CDR3 is TGTGCCAGCAGCTACTCCGGGACTGCCACAGATACGCAGTATTTT. The chain combines TRBV5-4 with TRBJ2-3; tentatively, D is TRBD2 (6 bases). Trimming pared 3 bases from V and 2 bases from J, leaving 13 bases between. The CDR3 loop spans 15 amino acids. CDR1 and CDR2 (germline): SGHNT, YYREEE (reference sequence).

This chain uses TRBV19 with TRBJ2-1; D may be TRBD2 (5 bases). Germline lookup yields CDR1 LNHDA and CDR2 SQIVND (reference sequence). The CDR3 covers 15 residues. V was clipped by 4 bases and J by 0 bases, with 10 bases between them. The CDR3 here is CASSNGMSSYNEQFF. In DNA form, the CDR3 reads TGTGCCAGTAGTAACGGGATGAGCTCCTACAATGAGCAGTTCTTC.

The chain couples TRBV7-9 to TRBJ2-3; 10 bases match TRBD2. Looked up from germline, CDR1 is SEHNR and CDR2 is FQNEAQ (reference sequence). The CDR3 is made up of 16 amino acids. With V trimmed by 6 bases and J by 4 bases, 10 bases remained unmatched. CDR3 coding DNA: TGTGCCAGCAGGTCCGGGACTAGCGAGATCGCAGATACGCAGTATTTT. Translated: CASRSGTSEIADTQYF.

The chain combines TRBV28 with TRBJ1-5; a possible D gene is TRBD1 (5 bases). V was pared by 3 bases and J by 1 base, with 10 bases between. The CDR3 length is 15 residues. CDR1 and CDR2 from the germline V gene are MDHEN and SYDVKM. The CDR3 coding sequence is TGTGCCAGCAGTTTCGGGGGAACAAGCAATCAGCCCCAGCATTTT. It encodes CASSFGGTSNQPQHF.

This rearrangement joins TRBV18 to TRBJ1-2; D is unresolved. Germline lookup yields CDR1 KGHSH and CDR2 LQKENI. The V end lost 2 bases, the J end lost 3 bases, and 1 base lay between the germline ends. This CDR3 region has 11 residues. The CDR3 coding sequence is TGTGCCAGCTCACCAGACTATGGCTACACCTTC. Its translation: CASSPDYGYTF.

This chain uses TRBV7-2 with TRBJ1-2; tentative D call: TRBD1 (5 bases). Germline CDR1 and CDR2: SGHTA and FQGNSA. This CDR3 is built from 16 residues. The V gene lost 5 bases and the J gene lost 3 bases, with 19 bases spanning the gap. DNA for the CDR3: TGTGCCAGCAGCCCGCGGGCGGGGGACGTCGACTATGGCTACACCTTC. Translation gives CASSPRAGDVDYGYTF.

This chain links TRBV28 with TRBJ1-4, with a weak D call TRBD1 (6 bases). V was cut by 2 bases and J by 8 bases, with 9 bases left in between. Germline V gene data show CDR1 as MDHEN and CDR2 as SYDVKM. This CDR3 comprises 13 residues. CDR3 loop: CASSLGTTEKLFF. The DNA of the CDR3 is TGTGCCAGCAGTTTAGGGACAACAGAAAAACTGTTTTTT.

V is TRBV19 and J is TRBJ1-5, with 9 bases aligning to TRBD1. V trimming: 8 bases; J trimming: 2 bases; junction bases outside the gene matches: 4. CDR3 length: 14 amino acids. The germline gives CDR1 LNHDA, CDR2 SQIVND (reference sequence). CDR3 DNA: TGTGCCAGTGAACAGGGGGCTCGCAATCAGCCCCAGCATTTT. This encodes CASEQGARNQPQHF.

This clone appeared a single time. The CDR3 here is CASSREGVRTEAFF. CDR3 nucleotides: TGCGCCAGCAGCCGAGAGGGTGTTCGGACTGAAGCTTTCTTT. The rearrangement joins TRBV4-3 to TRBJ1-1; D gene uncertain. The CDR3 extends over 14 amino acids. Trimming cost V 4 bases and J 5 bases, with 14 bases left between them. From germline, CDR1 is LGHNA and CDR2 YSLEER.

The chain combines TRBV5-1 with TRBJ1-6, with TRBD1 matching 11 bases. V lost 4 bases to trimming and J lost 14 bases; unmatched junction nucleotides: 11. Germline V gene lookup returns CDR1 SGHRS and CDR2 YFSETQ. The CDR3 length is 15 residues. CDR3 coding DNA: TGCGCCAGCAGCCCCGGGACAGGGGGTCCTTTGGCCCTCCACTTT. Translated, it gives CASSPGTGGPLALHF.

The chain joins TRBV2 to TRBJ2-4, with 10 nucleotides matching TRBD1. CDR3 length: 16 amino acids. V was clipped by 8 bases and J by 2 bases; unmatched bases: 9. From germline, CDR1 is SNHLY and CDR2 FYNNEI. The CDR3 loop is CASDWGQGMTKNIQYF. CDR3 DNA: TGTGCCAGCGATTGGGGACAGGGGATGACCAAAAACATTCAGTACTTC.

This chain joins TRBV6-5 and TRBJ1-1; unclear D gene. V gave up 6 bases and J gave up 1 base, with 15 bases separating them. CDR1 and CDR2 from the germline V gene are MNHEY and SVGAGI. The CDR3 is 15 amino acids. Here the CDR3 reads CASSLNQEGNTEAFF. The CDR3 DNA reads as TGTGCCAGCAGCCTAAACCAAGAGGGGAACACTGAAGCTTTCTTT.

The chain couples TRBV7-2 to TRBJ2-3; maybe TRBD1 (6 bases). Trimming took 4 bases from V and 2 from J, leaving 19 bases between them. CDR3 length: 17 residues. CDR1 is SGHTA and CDR2 is FQGNSA in the germline V gene. The CDR3 here is CASSSPEKTGFTDTQYF. CDR3 nucleotides: TGTGCCAGCAGCTCCCCCGAAAAGACAGGTTTCACAGATACGCAGTATTTT.

The CDR3 sequence is CASSAGGSNRGYTF. The CDR3 coding sequence is TGTGCCAGCAGCGCAGGGGGCTCAAATCGTGGCTACACCTTC. This chain connects TRBV9 to TRBJ1-2; 8 bases agree with TRBD1. CDR1 is SGDLS and CDR2 is YYNGEE in the germline V gene. Trimming at V came to 3 bases and at J to 7 bases, leaving 8 bases not matched to a gene. This CDR3 is 14 amino acids long.